This T cell receptor beta chain derives from a study of cytomegalovirus exposure and HLA in healthy donors. This CDR3 is 16 amino acids long. Both 60 Vbeta primers and 13 Jbeta primers went into the PCR. This table comes from immunoSEQ multiplex PCR, and its TCRdb copy is limited to in-frame clones, with some not included. The table lists 150,000 or so clones, around 75% of them singletons. This clone appeared a single time. This TCR was sampled from a man between 18 and 29 years old in good health and CMV-seropositive. Specimen: PBMCs. This chain uses TRBV21-1 with TRBJ2-1; the D segment call TRBD2 is taken from the table without a DNA check. TRBV21-1 is marked as a pseudogene. CDR3 protein: CASVLSGTEGYNEQFF. DNA of the CDR3: TGTGCCAGCGTACTATCCGGGACGGAGGGTTACAATGAGCAGTTCTTC.